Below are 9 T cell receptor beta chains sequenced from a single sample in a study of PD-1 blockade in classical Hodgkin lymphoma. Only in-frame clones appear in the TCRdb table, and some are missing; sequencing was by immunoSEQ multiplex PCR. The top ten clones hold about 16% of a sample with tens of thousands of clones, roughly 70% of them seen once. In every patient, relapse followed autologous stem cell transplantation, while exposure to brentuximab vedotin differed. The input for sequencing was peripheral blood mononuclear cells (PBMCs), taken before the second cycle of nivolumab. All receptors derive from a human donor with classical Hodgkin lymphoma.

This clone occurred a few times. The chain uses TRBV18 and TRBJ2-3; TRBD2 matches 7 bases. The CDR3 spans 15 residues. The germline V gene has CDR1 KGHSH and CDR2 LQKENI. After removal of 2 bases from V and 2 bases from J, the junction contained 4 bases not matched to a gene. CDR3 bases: TGTGCCAGCTCACCAGTGACTAGCTTCACAGATACGCAGTATTTT. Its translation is CASSPVTSFTDTQYF.

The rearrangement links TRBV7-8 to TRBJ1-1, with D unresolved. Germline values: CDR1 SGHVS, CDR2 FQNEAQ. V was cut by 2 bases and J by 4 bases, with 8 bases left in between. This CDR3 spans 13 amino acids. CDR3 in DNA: TGTGCCAGCAGCTTACAAATGAGCACTGAAGCTTTCTTT. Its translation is CASSLQMSTEAFF.

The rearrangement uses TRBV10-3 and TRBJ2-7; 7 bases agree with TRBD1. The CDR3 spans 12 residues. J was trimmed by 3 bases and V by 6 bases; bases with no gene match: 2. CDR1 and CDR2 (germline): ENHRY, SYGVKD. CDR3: CAISPGGYEQYV. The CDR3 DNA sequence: TGTGCCATCAGCCCAGGGGGCTACGAGCAGTACGTC.

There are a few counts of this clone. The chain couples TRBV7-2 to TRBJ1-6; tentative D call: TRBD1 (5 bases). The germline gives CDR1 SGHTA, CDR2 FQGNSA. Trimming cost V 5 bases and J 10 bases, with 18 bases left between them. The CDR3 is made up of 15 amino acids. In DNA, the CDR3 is TGTGCCAGCAGCCGGGACTTGACGGGGGGGTCACCCCTCCACTTT. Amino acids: CASSRDLTGGSPLHF.

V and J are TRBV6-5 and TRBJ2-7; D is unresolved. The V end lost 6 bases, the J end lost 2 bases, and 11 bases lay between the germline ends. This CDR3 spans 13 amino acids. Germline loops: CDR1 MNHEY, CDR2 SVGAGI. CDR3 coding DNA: TGTGCCAGCAGCCTACCGGGTCCCTACGAGCAGTACTTC. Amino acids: CASSLPGPYEQYF.

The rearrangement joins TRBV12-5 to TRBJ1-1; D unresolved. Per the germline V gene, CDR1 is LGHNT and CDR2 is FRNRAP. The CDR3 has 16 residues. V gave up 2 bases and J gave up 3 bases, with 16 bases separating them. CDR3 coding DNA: TGTGCTAGTGGTTTGACTTTCGATGGCTCCGACACTGAAGCTTTCTTT. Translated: CASGLTFDGSDTEAFF.

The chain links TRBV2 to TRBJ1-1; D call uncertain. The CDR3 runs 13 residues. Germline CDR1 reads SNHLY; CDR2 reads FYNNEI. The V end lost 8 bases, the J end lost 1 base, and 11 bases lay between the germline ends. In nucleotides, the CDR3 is TGTGCCAGCGTGGGCAATAGGAACACTGAAGCTTTCTTT. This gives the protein CASVGNRNTEAFF.

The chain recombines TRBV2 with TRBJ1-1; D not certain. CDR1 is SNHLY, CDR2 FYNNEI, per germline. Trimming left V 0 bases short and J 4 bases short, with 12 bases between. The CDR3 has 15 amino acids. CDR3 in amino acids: CASSEATGRATEAFF. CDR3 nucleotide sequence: TGTGCCAGCAGTGAAGCGACCGGGAGGGCCACTGAAGCTTTCTTT.

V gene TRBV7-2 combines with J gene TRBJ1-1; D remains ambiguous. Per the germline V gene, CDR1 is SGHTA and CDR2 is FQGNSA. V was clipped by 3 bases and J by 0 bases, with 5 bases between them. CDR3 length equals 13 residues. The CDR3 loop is CASSFGLNTEAFF. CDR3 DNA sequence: TGTGCCAGCAGCTTCGGACTGAACACTGAAGCTTTCTTT. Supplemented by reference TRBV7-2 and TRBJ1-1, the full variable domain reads GAGVSQSPSNKVTEKGKDVELRCDPISGHTALYWYRQSLGQGLEFLIYFQGNSAPDKSGLPSDRFSAERTGGSVSTLTIQRTQQEDSAVYLCASSFGLNTEAFFGQGTRLTVV.